This T cell receptor (beta chain) was recovered during a study of CD8+ T cells in alopecia areata. CDR3 length equals 14 residues. V was pared by 6 bases and J by 4 bases, with 8 bases of the junction left unmatched. The germline V gene has CDR1 SNHLY and CDR2 FYNNEI. Collected material from alopecia areata patients comprised lesional scalp punch biopsies and peripheral blood. The study's findings and limits: More clonal than normal scalp was lesional scalp, particularly alopecia totalis/universalis.

With regard to this clone: Antigen specificity is unknown.

cDNA reverse transcribed from extracted RNA served as the sequencing template. The table came from immunoSEQ multiplex PCR; TCRdb's copy has only in-frame clones and leaves some out. Among 140,000 to 150,000 clones listed, roughly 44% were seen once. Sequenced: CD4+ T cells sorted from blood. The sequence was obtained from a human donor with alopecia areata. This chain connects TRBV2 to TRBJ2-7; TRBD1 matches at 8 bases. The CDR3 sequence: CASRRQGQVYEQYF. DNA for the CDR3: TGTGCCAGCAGAAGACAGGGGCAGGTATACGAGCAGTACTTC.